Below are 25 T cell receptor beta chains sequenced from a single sample in a study of response to subunit inactivated influenza vaccine. TCRdb used MiXCR to reprocess the RT-PCR reads, holding one entry per CDR3 protein. The top ten hold approximately 10% of the sample, which has 700,000 to 900,000 distinct CDR3 sequences, around 20% seen once. The specimen comprised PBMCs from blood, sampled more than 4 days after vaccination. The receptors were sampled from a man aged 50 to 60 who received an inactivated influenza vaccine.

The chain joins TRBV5-1 to TRBJ1-2; no firm D call. The germline V gene has CDR1 SGHRS and CDR2 YFSETQ. V was clipped by 4 bases and J by 8 bases, with 18 bases between them. There are 14 residues in the CDR3. CDR3: CASSTVDPLNGYTF. The CDR3 DNA is TGCGCCAGCAGCACGGTAGATCCTTTAAACGGCTACACCTTC.

CDR3 sequence: CASSYFGQGDNEQFF. The CDR3 nucleotides are TGTGCCAGCAGTTACTTCGGACAGGGCGACAATGAGCAGTTCTTC. V and J are TRBV6-2 or TRBV6-3 and TRBJ2-1, with 8 bases lining up with TRBD1. CDR3 size: 15 residues. The junction had 4 bases not matched to a gene; V was cut back by 1 base and J by 5 bases. Per germline, CDR1 MNHEY and CDR2 SVGEGT.

This clonotype has only one observation. The chain links TRBV10-3 to TRBJ2-7; the D is unclear. Germline CDR1 and CDR2: ENHRY and SYGVKD. The CDR3 runs 12 residues. Trimming pared 2 bases from V and 7 bases from J, leaving 9 bases between. As DNA, the CDR3 is TGTGCCATCAGTGAGGCCCGTTTGGAGCAGTACTTC. Translation gives CAISEARLEQYF.

The sample holds a few counts of this clonotype. The V and J genes are TRBV12-3 or TRBV12-4 and TRBJ2-3; 9 nucleotides line up with TRBD2. The V segment lost 7 bases and the J segment 0 bases; nucleotides outside the gene matches: 5. The CDR3 is 15 amino acids. CDR3 nucleotides: TGTGCCAGCACTGGCGGGGGGGCTAGCACAGATACGCAGTATTTT. It translates to CASTGGGASTDTQYF.

The sample holds a few counts of this clonotype. The genes are TRBV15 and TRBJ2-7, with a weak D call TRBD1 (6 bases). With 0 bases removed from V and 3 bases from J, the gap between germline ends came to 15 bases. Germline V gene lookup returns CDR1 LNHNV and CDR2 YYDKDF (reference sequence). The CDR3 is 16 amino acids. The CDR3 DNA is TGTGCCACCAGCAGAGATAGGGCAGGGGCTATCTACGAGCAGTACTTC. Its protein is CATSRDRAGAIYEQYF.

The genes are TRBV20-1 and TRBJ1-5; TRBD1 agrees at 8 bases. V trimming: 5 bases; J trimming: 4 bases; junction bases outside the gene matches: 10. This CDR3 is 15 amino acids long. CDR1 is DFQATT and CDR2 is SNEGSKA in the germline V gene (reference sequence). CDR3 in amino acids: CSAVTGALKNQPQHF. The CDR3 region has the DNA TGCAGTGCTGTGACAGGGGCCCTAAAGAATCAGCCCCAGCATTTT.

This chain joins TRBV29-1 and TRBJ1-1, with D unclear. Germline V gene data show CDR1 as SQVTM and CDR2 as ANQGSEA. V lost 5 bases to trimming and J lost 0 bases, with 10 bases between them. CDR3 size: 13 residues. This chain's CDR3 is CSVNLRLNTEAFF. The CDR3 DNA follows: TGCAGCGTTAATCTCCGTCTGAACACTGAAGCTTTCTTT.

V and J are TRBV7-2 and TRBJ2-7; maybe TRBD2 (5 bases). Trimming shortened V by 3 bases and J by 0 bases, and 18 bases separated the two germline ends. This CDR3 comprises 17 residues. The germline V gene encodes CDR1 SGHTA and CDR2 FQGNSA. The CDR3 sequence is CASSFPRGRGSSYEQYF. The CDR3 DNA is TGTGCCAGCAGCTTCCCCAGAGGTCGGGGTTCCTCCTACGAGCAGTACTTC.

This clonotype was detected many times. The chain employs TRBV28 and TRBJ2-5; 12 bases agree with TRBD2. The CDR3 totals 19 residues. V trimming: 2 bases; J trimming: 2 bases; junction bases outside the gene matches: 12. Germline V gene lookup returns CDR1 MDHEN and CDR2 SYDVKM. This CDR3 is CASSLGATSGRGGQETQYF. In nucleotides, the CDR3 is TGTGCCAGCAGTTTAGGAGCGACTAGCGGGAGAGGGGGACAAGAGACCCAGTACTTC.

In this sample, this clonotype turned up a few times. The genes are TRBV2 and TRBJ2-3; D is perhaps TRBD1 (6 bases). Per germline, CDR1 SNHLY and CDR2 FYNNEI. V was shortened by 4 bases and J by 6 bases, with 11 bases between the two germline ends. This CDR3 is 13 amino acids long. This CDR3 is CASSGTQGDTQYF. The DNA for the CDR3 is TGTGCCAGCAGTGGAACGCAGGGGGATACGCAGTATTTT.

In this sample, this clonotype turned up a few times. This chain connects TRBV6-5 to TRBJ2-5, with 7 bases lining up with TRBD1. There are 15 residues in the CDR3. The V and J ends lost 2 bases and 5 bases, in that order; junction bases with no gene match: 8. Germline CDR1 reads MNHEY; CDR2 reads SVGAGI. The DNA for the CDR3 is TGTGCCAGCAGTTACGCCGGGACAGAAGGGGAGACCCAGTACTTC. Amino acids: CASSYAGTEGETQYF.

This clonotype was found once. This chain links TRBV12-3 or TRBV12-4 with TRBJ2-7; TRBD1 agrees at 9 bases. The CDR3 covers 14 residues. V shed 5 bases, J shed 3 bases, and the junction held 5 bases outside the gene matches. CDR3 residues: CASSKTGGNYEQYF. CDR3 coding DNA: TGTGCCAGCAGTAAGACAGGGGGTAACTACGAGCAGTACTTC.

This clonotype turned up a few times. The chain carries TRBV4-3 and TRBJ1-2; no clear D gene. Trimming cost V 1 base and J 7 bases, with 19 bases left between them. The germline CDR1 and CDR2 sequences are LGHNA and YSLEER. This CDR3 is built from 16 residues. The CDR3 nucleotides are TGCGCCAGCAGCCAAGGAATCGGCGGGGTAAGCGGTGGCTACACCTTC. Its translation: CASSQGIGGVSGGYTF.

This clonotype showed up many times. V usage is TRBV7-9 and J usage is TRBJ2-1; 7 bases match TRBD1. V trimming: 1 base; J trimming: 2 bases; junction bases outside the gene matches: 2. Germline V CDR1 and CDR2: SEHNR, FQNEAQ (reference sequence). The CDR3 sequence is 15 residues long. The CDR3 loop is CASSLDRGPYNEQFF. The CDR3 nucleotides read TGTGCCAGCAGCTTAGACAGGGGACCCTACAATGAGCAGTTCTTC.

V is TRBV27 and J is TRBJ2-5, with TRBD1 identical over 10 bases. The CDR3 extends over 14 amino acids. Germline V gives CDR1 MNHEY, CDR2 SMNVEV (reference sequence). The V and J ends lost 3 bases and 6 bases, in that order; junction bases with no gene match: 4. The CDR3 protein is CASSFRDRGKTQYF. The CDR3 region has the DNA TGTGCCAGCAGTTTCCGGGACAGGGGAAAGACCCAGTACTTC.

The chain carries TRBV7-2 and TRBJ2-6; D gene unclear. Between the trimmed V and J ends, which lost 7 bases and 3 bases, there was a span of 13 bases. Germline values: CDR1 SGHTA, CDR2 FQGNSA. CDR3 size: 15 residues. CDR3 nucleotides: TGTGCCAGCATATCCCGGTTCGGTGGGGCCAACGTCCTGACTTTC. This codes for CASISRFGGANVLTF.

This clonotype was seen a handful of times. The chain recombines TRBV29-1 with TRBJ2-3, with 12 bases identical to TRBD2. There are 14 residues in the CDR3. CDR1 is SQVTM, CDR2 ANQGSEA, per germline. Trimming at V came to 7 bases and at J to 1 base, leaving 3 bases not matched to a gene. DNA for the CDR3: TGCAGCGGACGACTAGCGGGAGGCACAGATACGCAGTATTTT. Translating gives CSGRLAGGTDTQYF.

V and J are TRBV27 and TRBJ1-4; tentative D call: TRBD1 (5 bases). V lost 5 bases and J lost 0, with 19 bases in between. Germline V gene sequence: CDR1 MNHEY, CDR2 SMNVEV (reference sequence). The CDR3 runs 18 residues. The CDR3 DNA follows: TGTGCCAGCAGTCCTAGAATACAGGTTGGGGCAACTAATGAAAAACTGTTTTTT. It specifies CASSPRIQVGATNEKLFF.

This clonotype was seen only a few times. This rearrangement joins TRBV20-1 to TRBJ2-5; TRBD2 is a possible D gene (6 bases). Germline lookup yields CDR1 DFQATT and CDR2 SNEGSKA (reference sequence). CDR3 length: 13 amino acids. Between the trimmed V and J ends, which lost 0 bases and 5 bases, there was a span of 10 bases. CDR3 nucleotides: TGCAGTGCTAGAGATCTTAGCGGTGAGACCCAGTACTTC. This codes for CSARDLSGETQYF.

Turning to this clonotype: A junction end diverges from the germline sequence, so it may reflect a read error. This chain connects TRBV7-3 to TRBJ2-7; 13 positions match TRBD2. Germline V gene lookup returns CDR1 SGHTA and CDR2 FQGTGA. The CDR3 sequence is 18 residues long. The CDR3 nucleotides read TGTGCCCGCAGTTCCTCCCGGACTAGCGGGAGATTCTGGGACGAGCAGTACTTC. Its translation: CARSSSRTSGRFWDEQYF.

This clonotype was found a few times. The chain is built from TRBV15 and TRBJ2-3; no definite D call. CDR3 length: 12 residues. Trimming stripped 4 bases from V and 4 bases from J, with 6 bases between. Germline assignment: CDR1 LNHNV and CDR2 YYDKDF (reference sequence). The CDR3 sequence: CATSTLSDTQYF. In nucleotides, the CDR3 is TGTGCCACCAGCACCCTATCAGATACGCAGTATTTT.

The chain combines TRBV25-1 with TRBJ2-7; TRBD1 aligns across 9 bases. Germline V CDR1 and CDR2: MGHDK, SYGVNS. J lost 5 bases, V lost 4 bases, and 9 bases had no gene match. The CDR3 has 15 residues. In DNA, the CDR3 is TGTGCCAGCAGTGGCCGGGGACAGGGTCGACACGAGCAGTACTTC. Protein product: CASSGRGQGRHEQYF.

The sample holds a few counts of this clonotype. The chain combines TRBV7-9 with TRBJ2-6; unclear D gene. Germline V gene data show CDR1 as SEHNR and CDR2 as FQNEAQ (reference sequence). This CDR3 has 14 residues. The DNA of the CDR3 is TGTGCTAGTGTCCGAAGCTCTGGGGCCAACGTCCTGACTTTC. Translated, it gives CASVRSSGANVLTF.

This clonotype was recorded a few times. The chain uses TRBV10-3 and TRBJ2-1; 13 bases match TRBD2. Germline V CDR1 and CDR2: ENHRY, SYGVKD. There are 13 residues in the CDR3. V trimming: 10 bases; J trimming: 8 bases; junction bases outside the gene matches: 5. CDR3 in amino acids: CASGLAGAHEQFF. In DNA form, the CDR3 reads TGTGCCAGTGGACTAGCGGGAGCACATGAGCAGTTCTTC.

This rearrangement joins TRBV5-1 to TRBJ2-7, with 8 bases aligning to TRBD1. The CDR3 contains 15 residues. The germline gives CDR1 SGHRS, CDR2 YFSETQ. The V gene end was trimmed by 3 bases and the J gene end by 4 bases; junction bases not matched to a gene: 9. The chain's CDR3 is CASSYYPGGEYEQYF. The CDR3 DNA reads as TGCGCCAGCAGCTACTACCCAGGGGGCGAGTACGAGCAGTACTTC.